The rows below give T cell receptor beta chains drawn from one sample of a study of blood T cells in healthy people across ages. TCRdb ran MiXCR on the 5' RACE reads and lists one entry per CDR3 protein. The sample yields about 1 million distinct CDR3 sequences, 40% to 45% seen once. The sample comprised blood. These receptor sequences come from a woman aged 60-70 years in good health. Both conserved end residues are trimmed from each CDR3. Only part of the rows carry a size: once, few, many, or a class if the clone is expanded.

V gene	clone size	J gene	CDR3 protein
TRBV29-1	few	TRBJ1-1	SVPHRRGGTEAF
TRBV28	.	TRBJ2-1	ASITGTGWNNEQF
TRBV2	.	TRBJ2-5	ASSGLAGNQETQY
TRBV4-3	.	TRBJ2-1	ASSQGREGYNEQF
TRBV20-1	.	TRBJ2-1	SANYLGASSYNEQF
TRBV3-1	.	TRBJ2-3	ASSHVLAADTQY
TRBV7-2	few	TRBJ2-1	ASTLTSGYYNEQF
TRBV11-2	few	TRBJ1-2	ASSFTTTTGGSYGYT
TRBV10-2	.	TRBJ2-7	ASRLLSGRNYEQY
TRBV5-1	.	TRBJ2-7	ASSTLTGAYNEQY
TRBV12-3/TRBV12-4	few	TRBJ1-5	ASSFFSTQPQH
TRBV20-1	.	TRBJ2-5	SANFQGGETQY
TRBV6-1	.	TRBJ1-1	ASSSGEGTEAF
TRBV13	few	TRBJ2-5	ASSRIGTGQETQY
TRBV9	few	TRBJ2-1	ASSVGGTTYNEQF
TRBV7-3	few	TRBJ2-1	ASSLIPSGRANYNEQF
TRBV28	.	TRBJ2-4	ASSYIGTGLKNIQY
TRBV27	.	TRBJ2-1	AGVREVDNEQF
TRBV28	few	TRBJ1-4	ASSFPGANEKLF
TRBV7-6	.	TRBJ2-5	ASSSAGLGTQY
TRBV7-9	.	TRBJ2-7	ASSLAGQAHDEQY
TRBV29-1	.	TRBJ2-1	SVEAGVTGQF
TRBV24-1	.	TRBJ2-1	ATSLGGPIQF
TRBV11-2	few	TRBJ2-3	ASSLRASGSTDTQY
TRBV20-1	.	TRBJ2-3	SARVDPGPDTQY
TRBV4-2	many	TRBJ2-7	ASSQDGQGSYEQY
TRBV11-2	.	.	ASSRGVQKTQY
TRBV6-2/TRBV6-3	many	TRBJ2-7	ASSYTASVSSYEQY
TRBV27	few	TRBJ2-5	ASSFAAGGRETQY
TRBV9	.	TRBJ2-7	ASSVQQGYEQY
TRBV20-1	.	TRBJ2-3	SAISGSADTQY
TRBV7-9	few	TRBJ2-1	ASSQGRANHNEQF
TRBV6-6	few	TRBJ2-1	ASSYDGRTINNEQF
TRBV6-1	.	TRBJ2-7	ASQLRAPSYEQY
TRBV10-3	.	TRBJ2-7	AIRAVGDDHEQY
TRBV3-1	.	TRBJ2-5	ASSPSARQETQY
TRBV5-1	many	TRBJ1-6	ASSGTTGLSPLH
TRBV9	.	.	ASSKKATSGDEQY
TRBV7-2	.	TRBJ2-2	ASSLVGHRILNTGELF
TRBV7-3	.	TRBJ1-6	ASSWGVNSPLH
TRBV10-3	.	TRBJ2-7	AGGGQNNEQY
TRBV7-9	.	TRBJ2-5	ASQGQETQY